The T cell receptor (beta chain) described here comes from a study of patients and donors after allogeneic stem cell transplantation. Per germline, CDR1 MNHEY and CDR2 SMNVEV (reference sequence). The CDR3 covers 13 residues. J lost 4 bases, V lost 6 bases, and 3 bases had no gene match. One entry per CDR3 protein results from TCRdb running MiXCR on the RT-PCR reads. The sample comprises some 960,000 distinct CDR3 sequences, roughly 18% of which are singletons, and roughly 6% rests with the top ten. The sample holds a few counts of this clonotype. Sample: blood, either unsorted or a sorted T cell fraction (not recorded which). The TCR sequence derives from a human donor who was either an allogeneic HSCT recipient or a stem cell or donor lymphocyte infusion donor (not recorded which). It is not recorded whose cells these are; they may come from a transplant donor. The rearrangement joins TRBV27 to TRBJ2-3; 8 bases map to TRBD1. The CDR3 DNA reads TGTGCCAGCAGCCGGGGACAGGCAGATACGCAGTATTTT. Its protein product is CASSRGQADTQYF.